This is a list of T cell receptor beta chains from one sample in a study of cytomegalovirus exposure and HLA in healthy donors. Here immunoSEQ multiplex PCR was the method, and the copy in TCRdb shows in-frame clones only, minus some. The data show around 110,000 clones, roughly three fifths seen once. Sample: PBMCs. The origin of the receptors is a man aged 18 to 30 in good health and CMV-seronegative. The CDR3 runs from the conserved cysteine through the conserved F or W. D genes are given only for firm matches. The size field is filled for only some rows; it gives once, few, many or a size class.

v_gene,abundance,j_gene,d_gene,CDR3nt,CDR3aa
TRBV30,NA,TRBJ2-1,TRBD2,TGTGCCTGGAGTCCACTAGCGGGACCCTACAATGAGCAGTTCTTC,CAWSPLAGPYNEQFF
TRBV9,NA,TRBJ2-1,NA,TGTGCCAGCAGCGTAGCAAAAGGAGGGGGCATCTACAATGAGCAGTTCTTC,CASSVAKGGGIYNEQFF
TRBV7-2,NA,TRBJ1-3,NA,TGTGCCAGCAGCTTAGGTTTAGCTTGGCAGGGGACTGGAAACACCATATATTTT,CASSLGLAWQGTGNTIYF
TRBV7-9,few,TRBJ1-1,NA,TGTGCCAGCAGCAGACAGGTGACCTCCCCAGCTTTCTTT,CASSRQVTSPAFF
TRBV14,once,TRBJ2-7,NA,TGTGCCAGCAGCCAAGATATTAGGAGGGACAGCGCCTACGAGCAGTACTTC,CASSQDIRRDSAYEQYF
TRBV11-3,few,TRBJ2-2,TRBD2,TGTGCCAGCAGCCGCCTAGCGGGGGGACTCACCGGGGAGCTGTTTTTT,CASSRLAGGLTGELFF
TRBV15,NA,TRBJ1-1,NA,TGTGCCACCAGCAGACCCGGACAGTTGAACACTGAAGCTTTCTTT,CATSRPGQLNTEAFF
TRBV30,NA,TRBJ2-2,NA,TGTGCCTGGAGTGGCTTTAGCGGCCGGCCCGGGGAGCTGTTTTTT,CAWSGFSGRPGELFF
TRBV10-1,NA,TRBJ2-7,TRBD1,TGCGCCAGCAGCCAGACAGGGTCCTACGAGCAGTACTTC,CASSQTGSYEQYF
TRBV13,NA,TRBJ2-7,NA,TGTGCCAGCAGCCGTACCCAGGCCGAGCAGTACTTC,CASSRTQAEQYF
TRBV19,NA,TRBJ1-1,NA,TGTGCCAGTAGTATAGTGGGGGGTCAACTGATGAACACTGAAGCTTTCTTT,CASSIVGGQLMNTEAFF
TRBV4-1,few,TRBJ1-1,TRBD1,TGCGCCAGCAGCCACCCGGGACAGTCGAACACTGAAGCTTTCTTT,CASSHPGQSNTEAFF
TRBV7-8,once,TRBJ2-3,NA,TGTGCCAGCAGCTCGACTCCTACCCCCGCAGATACGCAGTATTTT,CASSSTPTPADTQYF
TRBV5-6,few,TRBJ2-1,NA,TGTGCCAGCAGCTTGGGTGTCGCAGCTAGTAGTGAGCAGTTCTTC,CASSLGVAASSEQFF
TRBV9,NA,TRBJ1-2,NA,TGTGCCAGCAACCTCTTAGGACAGAGCTACACCTTC,CASNLLGQSYTF
TRBV30,NA,TRBJ2-1,TRBD2,TGTGCCTGGAGTGAAACTAGCGGGGGTTGGGAGCAGTTCTTC,CAWSETSGGWEQFF
TRBV29-1,NA,TRBJ1-4,NA,TGCAGCGTTGGACAGCCAAATGAAAAACTGTTTTTT,CSVGQPNEKLFF
TRBV9,NA,TRBJ2-7,TRBD2,TGTGCCAGCAGCGTAAGCAGCGGGGGTGCCTACGAGCAGTACTTC,CASSVSSGGAYEQYF
TRBV15,few,TRBJ2-1,TRBD2,TGTGCCACCAGCAGTTTCGGGACTAGCTACAATGAGCAGTTCTTC,CATSSFGTSYNEQFF
TRBV7-3,NA,TRBJ2-7,TRBD2,TGTGCCAGCAGCTTACAGGCGGGGGGTTCCTACGAGCAGTACTTC,CASSLQAGGSYEQYF